Following are 13 T cell receptor beta chains from one sample sequenced in a study of cytomegalovirus exposure and HLA in healthy donors. PCR used 60 Vbeta primers and 13 Jbeta primers. The table came from immunoSEQ multiplex PCR; TCRdb's copy has only in-frame clones and leaves some out. In the table there are around 200,000 clones, 70% to 85% of which are singletons. Sequenced sample: PBMCs. Receptors originate from a woman aged 40-49 years in good health and CMV-seronegative.

The chain has TRBV5-1 and TRBJ2-3, with D hard to call. V lost 7 bases and J lost 6, with 18 bases in between. This CDR3 has 14 amino acids. Germline V lookup: CDR1 SGHRS, CDR2 YFSETQ. The CDR3 region is CASGQGGRLDTQYF. In DNA form, the CDR3 reads TGCGCCAGCGGCCAAGGCGGTCGGCTCGATACGCAGTATTTT.

Of note for this clone: This sample also contains other DNA sequences that code for the same CDR3. This chain uses TRBV7-9 with TRBJ2-7; a weak D match, TRBD1 (5 bases). The V end was cut by 1 base, the J end by 6 bases, with 7 bases between. The CDR3 runs 12 residues. Germline values: CDR1 SEHNR, CDR2 FQNEAQ (reference sequence). The CDR3 nucleotides read TGTGCCAGCAGCTTAGGGGGCGGCGAGCAGTACTTC. Encoded protein: CASSLGGGEQYF. The whole variable domain, filled in from reference TRBV7-9 and TRBJ2-7, reads DTGVSQNPRHKITKRGQNVTFRCDPISEHNRLYWYRQTLGQGPEFLTYFQNEAQLEKSRLLSDRFSAERPKGSFSTLEIQRTEQGDSAMYLCASSLGGGEQYFGPGTRLTVT.

The chain links TRBV4-1 to TRBJ2-3, with D maybe TRBD2 (7 bases). The germline V gene has CDR1 MGHRA and CDR2 YSYEKL. The germline V and J ends were trimmed by 3 bases and 6 bases, with 19 bases remaining between them. The CDR3 contains 16 residues. DNA for the CDR3: TGCGCCAGCAGCCAGGGGAGGGGGGGGGCATATGATACGCAGTATTTT. Translation gives CASSQGRGGAYDTQYF.

DNA for the CDR3: TGCGCCAGCAGCCAACGACAGGGGTTTCTGTACGAGCAGTACTTC. It is translated as CASSQRQGFLYEQYF. The chain uses TRBV4-3 and TRBJ2-5, with TRBD1 matching 8 bases. Judging by the DNA end, TRBJ2-7 fits better; the J call may be wrong. The CDR3 length is 15 residues. Germline V gene sequence: CDR1 LGHNA, CDR2 YSLEER.

This clone was counted a few times. CDR3 DNA: TGTGCCAGCAGCTTGCCAGGGTGGACTGAAGCTTTCTTT. This gives the protein CASSLPGWTEAFF. The chain carries TRBV5-6 and TRBJ1-1, with D possibly matching TRBD1 (5 bases). Germline V gene data show CDR1 as SGHDT and CDR2 as YYEEEE. The CDR3 consists of 13 residues. Trimming shortened V by 1 base and J by 5 bases, and 9 bases separated the two germline ends.

The J gene is TRBJ1-2, the V gene TRBV7-9; 10 bases align to TRBD1. The CDR3 consists of 19 residues. Germline CDR1 and CDR2: SEHNR and FQNEAQ (reference sequence). V trimming: 4 bases; J trimming: 4 bases; junction bases outside the gene matches: 18. The CDR3 here is CASSSRDRRGGQGTYGYTF. For the CDR3, the DNA is TGTGCCAGCAGCTCCCGTGATAGGAGGGGGGGACAGGGGACCTATGGCTACACCTTC.

The V call is TRBV7-2, the J call TRBJ2-7; 7 bases fit TRBD2. The CDR3 loop spans 17 amino acids. Germline trimming cut 1 base from V and 0 bases from J; bases unmatched to any gene: 9. Germline loops: CDR1 SGHTA, CDR2 FQGNSA. For the CDR3, the DNA is TGTGCCAGCAGCTTAGTTGACAGCGGGGTTATCTCCTACGAGCAGTACTTC. Its protein is CASSLVDSGVISYEQYF.

The CDR3 sequence is CASSYPGGQGKNSPLHF. For the CDR3, the DNA is TGTGCCAGCAGCTACCCTGGGGGACAGGGAAAGAATTCACCCCTCCACTTT. The chain recombines TRBV7-9 with TRBJ1-6; 9 nucleotides line up with TRBD1. CDR1 and CDR2 (germline): SEHNR, FQNEAQ (reference sequence). This CDR3 spans 17 amino acids. V shed 4 bases, J shed 7 bases, and the junction held 11 bases outside the gene matches.

This clone was counted once. The chain recombines TRBV11-2 with TRBJ1-5; TRBD1 matches 9 bases. This CDR3 has 13 residues. Germline V gene data show CDR1 as SGHAT and CDR2 as FQNNGV. The J segment lost 7 bases and the V segment lost 3 bases, leaving 1 base of the junction unmatched. CDR3 nucleotides: TGTGCCAGCAGCTTTGGACAGGGGCAGCCCCAGCATTTT. Translated, it gives CASSFGQGQPQHF. The full variable domain, in which reference TRBV11-2 and TRBJ1-5 provide the parts outside the CDR3, is EAGVAQSPRYKIIEKRQSVAFWCNPISGHATLYWYQQILGQGPKLLIQFQNNGVVDDSQLPKDRFSAERLKGVDSTLKIQPAKLEDSAVYLCASSFGQGQPQHFGDGTRLSIL.

This chain links TRBV5-3 with TRBJ1-6; D may be TRBD1 (6 bases). TRBV5-3 carries the ORF label, with uncertain function. The CDR3 runs 14 residues. Trimming left V 5 bases short and J 6 bases short, with 12 bases between. In DNA form, the CDR3 reads TGTGCCAGAAGTTTTGGACAGCTTAATTCACCCCTCCACTTT. It yields the protein CARSFGQLNSPLHF.

The chain uses TRBV30 and TRBJ2-7; 9 nucleotides match TRBD2. The CDR3 covers 14 residues. Germline V CDR1 and CDR2: GTSNPN, SVGIG (reference sequence). The ends lost 6 bases at V and 4 bases at J; junction bases unmatched: 10. As DNA, the CDR3 is TGTGCCTGCCGCGGGGGGGGGAAGCTTTACGAGCAGTACTTC. It is translated as CACRGGGKLYEQYF.

The gene calls are TRBV6-8 and TRBJ2-3; TRBD2 matches at 12 bases. This CDR3 is 18 amino acids long. V was clipped by 1 base and J by 2 bases; unmatched bases: 7. Germline-derived CDR1 and CDR2 are MNHGY and SAAAGT. CDR3 region: CASSYFRLAGAHTDTQYF. The CDR3 DNA follows: TGTGCCAGCAGTTACTTTAGACTAGCGGGGGCCCACACAGATACGCAGTATTTT.

This chain links TRBV11-3 with TRBJ1-6; the match to TRBD1 covers 7 bases. The CDR3 length is 13 residues. The germline V gene has CDR1 SGHNT and CDR2 YENEEA. V shed 4 bases, J shed 10 bases, and the junction held 4 bases outside the gene matches. The CDR3 protein is CASSSTGKSPLHF. Written as DNA, the CDR3 is TGTGCCAGCAGCTCGACAGGGAAATCACCCCTCCACTTT. The whole variable domain, remainder taken from reference TRBV11-3 and TRBJ1-6, is EAGVVQSPRYKIIEKKQPVAFWCNPISGHNTLYWYLQNLGQGPELLIRYENEEAVDDSQLPKDRFSAERLKGVDSTLKIQPAELGDSAVYLCASSSTGKSPLHFGNGTRLTVT.